A selection of T cell receptor beta chains follows, all from one sample in a study of cytomegalovirus exposure and HLA in healthy donors. Assay used: immunoSEQ multiplex PCR; TCRdb lists only in-frame clones, some missing. The sample carries some 150,000 clones, approximately 94% recorded once. The sample consisted of PBMCs. The receptors come from a man younger than 30 in good health and CMV-seropositive. Both conserved end residues are part of each CDR3. D genes are given only for firm matches. Clone size appears in some rows only: once, few, many, or a class for an expanded clone.

J | D | V | size | CDR3 | DNA
TRBJ1-3 | . | TRBV6-1 | . | CATMDTRPGNTIYF | TGTGCCACCATGGATACGCGGCCTGGAAACACCATATATTTT
TRBJ2-3 | . | TRBV28 | . | CASKGYSPEDTDTQYF | TGTGCCAGCAAGGGTTACAGTCCGGAGGACACAGATACGCAGTATTTT
TRBJ2-3 | TRBD2 | TRBV7-8 | . | CASSLVFLAGEDTQYF | TGTGCCAGCAGCTTAGTTTTCCTAGCGGGAGAAGATACGCAGTATTTT
TRBJ2-1 | . | TRBV5-1 | . | CASSLPSIALAGGPSLDEQFF | TGCGCCAGCAGCTTGCCCAGCATCGCCCTAGCTGGAGGGCCTAGTTTAGATGAGCAGTTCTTC
TRBJ2-1 | TRBD2 | TRBV10-3 | . | CASAEREAAYNEQFF | TGTGCCTCCGCTGAACGGGAGGCGGCCTACAATGAGCAGTTCTTC
TRBJ2-7 | . | TRBV7-8 | . | CASSLAPDFESDYEQYF | TGTGCCAGCAGCTTAGCCCCAGACTTTGAGAGCGACTACGAGCAGTACTTC
TRBJ2-2 | TRBD2 | TRBV19 | . | CASASGRNTGELFF | TGTGCCAGTGCAAGCGGGAGGAACACCGGGGAGCTGTTTTTT
TRBJ2-7 | TRBD2 | TRBV9 | . | CASSVDLLAGTYEQYF | TGTGCCAGCAGCGTAGATCTACTAGCGGGAACCTACGAGCAGTACTTC
TRBJ2-5 | TRBD2 | TRBV5-6 | . | CASSPRTSGGLRQETQYF | TGTGCCAGCAGCCCCAGGACTAGCGGGGGCCTCAGGCAAGAGACCCAGTACTTC
TRBJ2-1 | TRBD1 | TRBV28 | . | CASSFPDRDEQFF | TGTGCCAGCAGTTTCCCCGACAGGGATGAGCAGTTCTTC
TRBJ2-3 | TRBD1 | TRBV18 | . | CASSPGQGAQNTQYF | TGTGCCAGCTCGCCGGGACAGGGGGCGCAGAATACGCAGTATTTT
TRBJ2-5 | TRBD2 | TRBV13 | . | CASSPWTSGSVQETQYF | TGTGCCAGCAGCCCTTGGACTAGCGGGAGCGTACAAGAGACCCAGTACTTC
TRBJ1-3 | . | TRBV28 | once | CASSPGDRSNTIYF | TGTGCCAGCAGTCCCGGAGACAGGTCCAACACCATATATTTT
TRBJ2-5 | . | TRBV2 | . | CATSQEETQYF | TGTGCCACCTCTCAGGAAGAGACCCAGTACTTC
TRBJ2-7 | . | TRBV7-9 | . | CASSGRSGYEQYF | TGTGCCAGCAGTGGGAGGTCAGGCTACGAGCAGTACTTC